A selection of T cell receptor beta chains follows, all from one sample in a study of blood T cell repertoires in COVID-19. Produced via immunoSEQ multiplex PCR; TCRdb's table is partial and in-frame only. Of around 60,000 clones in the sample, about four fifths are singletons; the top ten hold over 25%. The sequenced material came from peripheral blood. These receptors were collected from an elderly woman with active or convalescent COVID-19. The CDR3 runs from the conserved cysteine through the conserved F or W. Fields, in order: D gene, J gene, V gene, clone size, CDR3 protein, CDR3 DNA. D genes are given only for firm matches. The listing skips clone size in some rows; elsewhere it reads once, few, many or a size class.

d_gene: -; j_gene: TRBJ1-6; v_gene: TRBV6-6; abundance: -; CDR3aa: CASREEGSYNSPLHF; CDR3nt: TGTGCCAGCAGAGAGGAGGGCTCCTATAATTCACCCCTCCACTTT
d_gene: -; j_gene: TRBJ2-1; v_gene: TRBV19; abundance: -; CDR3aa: CASSPNPKRVYNEQFF; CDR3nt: TGTGCCAGTAGCCCCAACCCAAAGCGGGTCTACAATGAGCAGTTCTTC
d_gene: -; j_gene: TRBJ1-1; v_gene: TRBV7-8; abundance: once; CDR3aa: CASSLVSTGKNTEAFF; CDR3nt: TGTGCCAGCAGCTTAGTGTCAACAGGGAAGAACACTGAAGCTTTCTTT
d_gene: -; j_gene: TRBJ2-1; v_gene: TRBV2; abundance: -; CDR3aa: CASTRYNEQFF; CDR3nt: TGTGCCAGTACTCGGTACAATGAGCAGTTCTTC
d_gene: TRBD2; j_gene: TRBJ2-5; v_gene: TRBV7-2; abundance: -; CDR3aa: CASSRGLAAYQETQYF; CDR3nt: TGTGCCAGCAGCAGAGGACTAGCGGCTTACCAAGAGACCCAGTACTTC
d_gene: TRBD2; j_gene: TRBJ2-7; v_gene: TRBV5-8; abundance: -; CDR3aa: CASSLLAAYEQYF; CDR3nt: TGTGCCAGCAGCTTACTAGCGGCCTACGAGCAGTACTTC
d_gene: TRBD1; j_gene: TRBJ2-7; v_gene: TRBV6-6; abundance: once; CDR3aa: CASSWGQSSYEQYF; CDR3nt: TGTGCCAGCAGTTGGGGACAGTCTTCTTACGAGCAGTACTTC
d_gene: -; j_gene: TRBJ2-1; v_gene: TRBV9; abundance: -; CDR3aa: CASSVAGLYNEQFF; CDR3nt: TGTGCCAGCAGCGTAGCTGGACTCTACAATGAGCAGTTCTTC
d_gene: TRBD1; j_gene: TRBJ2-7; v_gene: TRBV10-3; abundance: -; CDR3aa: CAIAGQVVPVNEQYF; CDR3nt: TGTGCCATCGCCGGACAGGTGGTCCCTGTGAACGAGCAGTACTTC
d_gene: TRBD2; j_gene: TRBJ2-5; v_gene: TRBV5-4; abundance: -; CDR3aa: CASSWGGGLAKGETQYF; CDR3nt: TGTGCCAGCAGCTGGGGGGGAGGGTTGGCAAAGGGAGAGACCCAGTACTTC
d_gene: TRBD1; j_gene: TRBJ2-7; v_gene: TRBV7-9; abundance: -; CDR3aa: CASSSGQGVQGYF; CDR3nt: TGTGCCAGCAGCTCGGGACAGGGTGTCCAAGGGTACTTC
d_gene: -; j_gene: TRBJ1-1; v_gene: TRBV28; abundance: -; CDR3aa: CASSVFTENTEAFF; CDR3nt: TGTGCCAGCAGTGTTTTCACAGAAAACACTGAAGCTTTCTTT
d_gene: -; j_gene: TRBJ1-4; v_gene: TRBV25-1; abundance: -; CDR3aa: CASRSEGGKLFF; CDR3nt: TGTGCCAGCAGGTCCGAGGGGGGGAAACTGTTTTTT